The 13 T cell receptor beta chains listed next were all sequenced from one sample in a study of blood T cell repertoires in COVID-19. Measured with immunoSEQ multiplex PCR; TCRdb has only the in-frame clones, and not every one. The table records fewer than 150,000 clones, about 80% of them present only once. The sequenced sample was peripheral blood. Receptors were obtained from a human donor in a cohort sampled during active COVID-19.

The chain recombines TRBV7-8 with TRBJ1-1, with a weak D call TRBD1 (6 bases). The length of the CDR3 is 13 residues. Germline lookup yields CDR1 SGHVS and CDR2 FQNEAQ. Trimming stripped 3 bases from V and 4 bases from J, with 9 bases between. CDR3: CASSFQQGTEAFF. The CDR3 nucleotides are TGTGCCAGCAGCTTCCAACAGGGCACTGAAGCTTTCTTT.

The genes are TRBV7-8 and TRBJ2-3; D is possibly TRBD1 (5 bases). The CDR3 is made up of 13 amino acids. Germline lookup yields CDR1 SGHVS and CDR2 FQNEAQ. V shed 5 bases and J shed 6 bases, with 12 bases lying between them. The CDR3: CASSNARQDTQYF. In DNA form, the CDR3 reads TGTGCCAGCAGCAATGCCCGACAGGATACGCAGTATTTT.

The chain joins TRBV19 to TRBJ1-1; 7 nucleotides align to TRBD1. The germline gives CDR1 LNHDA, CDR2 SQIVND (reference sequence). This CDR3 spans 14 amino acids. Trimming removed 4 bases from V and 5 bases from J; junction bases left unmatched: 7. The CDR3 nucleotides read TGTGCCAGTAGTAGAGGGGGCGCGGGGACTGAAGCTTTCTTT. Translation: CASSRGGAGTEAFF.

The chain has TRBV5-1 and TRBJ1-1, with a possible D match to TRBD1 (5 bases). V gave up 3 bases and J gave up 0 bases, with 21 bases separating them. This CDR3 region has 18 residues. The germline gives CDR1 SGHRS, CDR2 YFSETQ. The CDR3 DNA is TGCGCCAGCAGCTCTCGAGGAAGGGAGGGGAGCATGAACACTGAAGCTTTCTTT. Its protein product is CASSSRGREGSMNTEAFF.

This chain joins TRBV7-9 and TRBJ1-6, with D possibly matching TRBD1 (5 bases). V shed 1 base and J shed 11 bases, with 6 bases lying between them. The CDR3 is made up of 12 amino acids. The germline gives CDR1 SEHNR, CDR2 FQNEAQ (reference sequence). The CDR3 nucleotides are TGTGCCAGCAGCTTAGAGGGGACACCCCTCCACTTT. Protein: CASSLEGTPLHF.

The chain combines TRBV5-6 with TRBJ1-1, with 8 positions matching TRBD1. V trimming: 2 bases; J trimming: 5 bases; junction bases outside the gene matches: 11. CDR3 length: 16 amino acids. Germline loops: CDR1 SGHDT, CDR2 YYEEEE. The CDR3 here is CASSFKGDRRVTEAFF. The CDR3 DNA reads TGTGCCAGCAGCTTTAAAGGGGACAGGAGGGTGACTGAAGCTTTCTTT. The variable domain in full, completed from reference TRBV5-6 and TRBJ1-1, reads DAGVTQSPTHLIKTRGQQVTLRCSPKSGHDTVSWYQQALGQGPQFIFQYYEEEERQRGNFPDRFSGHQFPNYSSELNVNALLLGDSALYLCASSFKGDRRVTEAFFGQGTRLTVV.

V usage is TRBV28 and J usage is TRBJ2-4; D might be TRBD2 (5 bases). The CDR3 is 18 amino acids. Germline V gene data show CDR1 as MDHEN and CDR2 as SYDVKM. V was shortened by 2 bases and J by 1 base, with 18 bases between the two germline ends. The CDR3 region is CASSLESGANGAKNIQYF. The CDR3 nucleotides are TGTGCCAGCAGTTTAGAGAGCGGAGCCAACGGGGCCAAAAACATTCAGTACTTC.

V usage is TRBV7-2 and J usage is TRBJ1-2; D might be TRBD1 (5 bases). The CDR3 covers 15 residues. V was pared by 5 bases and J by 2 bases, with 15 bases between. Germline V lookup: CDR1 SGHTA, CDR2 FQGNSA. The CDR3 sequence is CASSTRQSLNYGYTF. CDR3 nucleotide sequence: TGTGCCAGCAGCACCAGACAGAGTCTAAACTATGGCTACACCTTC.

The V gene is TRBV5-4, the J gene TRBJ1-2, with D possibly being TRBD1 (5 bases). The V end was cut by 0 bases, the J end by 12 bases, with 12 bases between. The CDR3 is 12 amino acids. CDR1 and CDR2 (germline): SGHNT, YYREEE (reference sequence). The CDR3 bases are TGTGCCAGCAGCTTGGCCCGGGGGAGTGACACCTTC. It is translated as CASSLARGSDTF.

The chain couples TRBV10-3 to TRBJ2-3; 12 bases are shared with TRBD2. The CDR3 extends over 16 amino acids. V shed 6 bases, J shed 5 bases, and the junction held 9 bases outside the gene matches. Germline V gives CDR1 ENHRY, CDR2 SYGVKD. CDR3 protein: CAIRLAGGLGEDTQYF. CDR3 in DNA: TGTGCCATCAGGCTAGCGGGGGGGCTAGGGGAAGATACGCAGTATTTT.

The CDR3 DNA reads TGTGCCAGCAGCTTGTTGTCAGGGGGCTCCTACGAGCAGTACTTC. Its translation: CASSLLSGGSYEQYF. The chain is built from TRBV5-5 and TRBJ2-7; 7 positions agree with TRBD1. CDR1 and CDR2 (germline): SGHKS, YYEKEE (reference sequence). The CDR3 consists of 15 residues. V shed 1 base, J shed 0 bases, and the junction held 4 bases outside the gene matches.

The CDR3 loop is CASSLRTGGVYSNQPQHF. CDR3 DNA sequence: TGTGCCAGCAGCTTAAGGACAGGGGGGGTCTATAGCAATCAGCCCCAGCATTTT. The chain carries TRBV7-2 and TRBJ1-5, with 10 bases that match TRBD1. This CDR3 contains 18 residues. Germline V lookup: CDR1 SGHTA, CDR2 FQGNSA. The J segment lost 0 bases and the V segment lost 2 bases, leaving 7 bases of the junction unmatched. The variable domain in full, with the rest retrieved from reference TRBV7-2 and TRBJ1-5, is GAGVSQSPSNKVTEKGKDVELRCDPISGHTALYWYRQSLGQGLEFLIYFQGNSAPDKSGLPSDRFSAERTGGSVSTLTIQRTQQEDSAVYLCASSLRTGGVYSNQPQHFGDGTRLSIL.

This chain uses TRBV9 with TRBJ2-1, with 9 bases lining up with TRBD2. Germline CDR1 is SGDLS and CDR2 is YYNGEE. The V gene end was trimmed by 2 bases and the J gene end by 6 bases; junction bases not matched to a gene: 9. The CDR3 runs 16 residues. CDR3 sequence: CASSVLSGGLLNEQFF. Written as DNA, the CDR3 is TGTGCCAGCAGCGTCCTTAGCGGGGGCCTCCTCAATGAGCAGTTCTTC. The full variable domain, with the rest looked up from reference TRBV9 and TRBJ2-1, is DSGVTQTPKHLITATGQRVTLRCSPRSGDLSVYWYQQSLDQGLQFLIQYYNGEERAKGNILERFSAQQFPDLHSELNLSSLELGDSALYFCASSVLSGGLLNEQFFGPGTRLTVL.